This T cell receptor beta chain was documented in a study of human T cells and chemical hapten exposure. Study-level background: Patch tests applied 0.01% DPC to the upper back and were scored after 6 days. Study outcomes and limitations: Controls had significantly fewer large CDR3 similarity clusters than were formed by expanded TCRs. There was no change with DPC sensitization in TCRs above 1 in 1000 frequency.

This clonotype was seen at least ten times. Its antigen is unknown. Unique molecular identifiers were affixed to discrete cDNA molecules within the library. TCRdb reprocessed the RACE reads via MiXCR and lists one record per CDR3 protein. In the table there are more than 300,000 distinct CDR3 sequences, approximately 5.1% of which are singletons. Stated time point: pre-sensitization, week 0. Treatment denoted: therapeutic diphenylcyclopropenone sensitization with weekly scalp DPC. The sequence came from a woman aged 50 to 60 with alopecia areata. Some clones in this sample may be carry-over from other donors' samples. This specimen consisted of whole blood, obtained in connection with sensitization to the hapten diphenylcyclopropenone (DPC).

In nucleotides, the CDR3 is TGTGCCAGCAGTTCACAGGGATATGGCTACACCTTC. Its protein is CASSSQGYGYTF. The chain employs TRBV28 and TRBJ1-2; tentative D call: TRBD1 (6 bases). Trimming pared 4 bases from V and 5 bases from J, leaving 8 bases between. The CDR3 runs 12 residues. Germline V gene data show CDR1 as MDHEN and CDR2 as SYDVKM.